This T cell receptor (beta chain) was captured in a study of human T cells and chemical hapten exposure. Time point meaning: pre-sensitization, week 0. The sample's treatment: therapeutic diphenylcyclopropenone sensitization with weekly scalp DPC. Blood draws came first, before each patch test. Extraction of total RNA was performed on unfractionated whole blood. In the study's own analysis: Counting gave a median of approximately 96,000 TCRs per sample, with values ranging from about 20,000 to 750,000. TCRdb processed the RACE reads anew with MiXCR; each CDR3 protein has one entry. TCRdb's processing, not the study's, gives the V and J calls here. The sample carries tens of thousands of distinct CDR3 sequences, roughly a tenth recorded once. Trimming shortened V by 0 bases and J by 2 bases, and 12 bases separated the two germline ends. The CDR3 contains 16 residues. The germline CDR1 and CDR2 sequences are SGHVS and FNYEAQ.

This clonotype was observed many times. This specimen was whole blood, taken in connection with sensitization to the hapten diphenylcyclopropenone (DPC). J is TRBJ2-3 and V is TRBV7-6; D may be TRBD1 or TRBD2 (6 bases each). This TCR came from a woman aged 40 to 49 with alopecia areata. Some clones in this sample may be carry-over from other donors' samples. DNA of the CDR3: TGTGCCAGCAGCTTAGCATCGGGGGCGTTCACAGATACGCAGTATTTT. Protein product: CASSLASGAFTDTQYF.